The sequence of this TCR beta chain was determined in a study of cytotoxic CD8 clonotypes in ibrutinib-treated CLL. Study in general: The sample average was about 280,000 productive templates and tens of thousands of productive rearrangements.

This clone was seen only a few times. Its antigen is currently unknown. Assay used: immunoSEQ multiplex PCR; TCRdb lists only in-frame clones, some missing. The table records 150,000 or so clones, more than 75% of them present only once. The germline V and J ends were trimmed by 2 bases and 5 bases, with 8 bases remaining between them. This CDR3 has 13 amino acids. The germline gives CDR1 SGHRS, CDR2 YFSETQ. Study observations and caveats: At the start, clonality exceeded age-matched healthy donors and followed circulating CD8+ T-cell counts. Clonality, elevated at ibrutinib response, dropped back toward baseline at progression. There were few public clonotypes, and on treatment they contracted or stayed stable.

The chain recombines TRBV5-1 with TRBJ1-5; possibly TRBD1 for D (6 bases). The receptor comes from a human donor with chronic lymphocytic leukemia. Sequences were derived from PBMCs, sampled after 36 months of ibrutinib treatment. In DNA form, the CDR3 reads TGCGCCAGCAGCTTACAGGGCGATCAGCCCCAGCATTTT. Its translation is CASSLQGDQPQHF.